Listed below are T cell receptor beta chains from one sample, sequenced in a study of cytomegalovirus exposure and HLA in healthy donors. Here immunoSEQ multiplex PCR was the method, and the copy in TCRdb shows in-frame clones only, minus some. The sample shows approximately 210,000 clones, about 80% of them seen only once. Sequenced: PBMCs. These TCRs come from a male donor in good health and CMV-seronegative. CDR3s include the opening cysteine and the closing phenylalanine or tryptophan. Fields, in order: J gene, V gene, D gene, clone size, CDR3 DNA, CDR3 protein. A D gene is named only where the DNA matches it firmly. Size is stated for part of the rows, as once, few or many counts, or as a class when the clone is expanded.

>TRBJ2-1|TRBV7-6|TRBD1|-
TGTGCCAGCAGCTTTCAGGGGGCTTTCTACAATGAGCAGTTCTTC
CASSFQGAFYNEQFF
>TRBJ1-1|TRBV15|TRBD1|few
TGTGCCACCAGCACGTACGGGACAGGGTTTGAAGCTTTCTTT
CATSTYGTGFEAFF
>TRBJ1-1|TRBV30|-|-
TGTGCCTCCTCCCTCGTGAACACTGAAGCTTTCTTT
CASSLVNTEAFF
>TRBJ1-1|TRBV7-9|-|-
TGTGCCAGCAGCTTCCGGGGGAACACTGAAGCTTTCTTT
CASSFRGNTEAFF
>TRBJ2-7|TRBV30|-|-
TGTGCCTGGGGGGCCGGGATTAGCGGTTACGAGCAGTACTTC
CAWGAGISGYEQYF
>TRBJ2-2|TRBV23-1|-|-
TGCGCCAGCAGTCAATGGCGGGGGAACACCGGGGAGCTGTTTTTT
CASSQWRGNTGELFF
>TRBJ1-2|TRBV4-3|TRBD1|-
TGCGCCAGCAGGCCTGACAGGGGGGCCAACTATGGCTACACCTTC
CASRPDRGANYGYTF
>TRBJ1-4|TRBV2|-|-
TGTGCCAGCAGCTTTACAGGGCCACTTAATGAAAAACTGTTTTTT
CASSFTGPLNEKLFF
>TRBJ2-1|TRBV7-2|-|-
TGTGCCAGCAGCCTTAGAGATAGCTCCTACAATGAGCAGTTCTTC
CASSLRDSSYNEQFF
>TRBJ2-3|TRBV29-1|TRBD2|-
TGCAGCGTAATTAGCGGGACCGCAGATACGCAGTATTTT
CSVISGTADTQYF
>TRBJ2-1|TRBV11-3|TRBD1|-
TGTGCCAGCAGCCCCGGACAGGGTCGTAGCAGTGAGCAGTTCTTC
CASSPGQGRSSEQFF
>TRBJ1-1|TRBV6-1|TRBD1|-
TGTGCCAGCAGTGAAAGGCGACAGGGTTACACTGAAGCTTTCTTT
CASSERRQGYTEAFF
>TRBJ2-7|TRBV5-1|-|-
TGCGCCAGCAGCTTCGGACACCGGAGCTCCTACGAGCGGTACTTC
CASSFGHRSSYERYF
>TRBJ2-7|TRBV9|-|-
TGTGCCAGCAGCCTAGGACAGTCCTACGAGCAGTACTTC
CASSLGQSYEQYF
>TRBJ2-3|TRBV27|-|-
TGTGCCAGCAGTCCATTTGAGTCAACTAGCACAGATACGCAGTATTTT
CASSPFESTSTDTQYF
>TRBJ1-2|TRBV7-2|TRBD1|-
TGTGCCAGCAGCTTGGACAGGGATCTTGGCTACACCTTC
CASSLDRDLGYTF
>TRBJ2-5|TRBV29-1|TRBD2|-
TGCAGCGTGGTAGGGTCTAGCGGGAGCCTAGAGACCCAGTACTTC
CSVVGSSGSLETQYF
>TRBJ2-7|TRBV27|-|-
TGTGCCAGCAGTTTATCTACGGCAGGGGCGTACTACGAGCAGTACTTC
CASSLSTAGAYYEQYF
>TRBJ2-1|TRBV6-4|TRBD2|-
TGTGCCAGCAGTGACGGGACTAGCGGGGGGAATGAGCAGTTCTTC
CASSDGTSGGNEQFF
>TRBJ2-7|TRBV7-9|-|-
TGTGCCAGCAGCTTAGGAGTTTACGAGCAGTACTTC
CASSLGVYEQYF
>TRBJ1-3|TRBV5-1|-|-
TGCGCCAGCAGCTTGAGAGAGTCTGGAAACACCATATATTTT
CASSLRESGNTIYF
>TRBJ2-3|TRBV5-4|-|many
TGTGCCAGCAGCCACCGCTCTACAGGCGATACGCAGTATTTT
CASSHRSTGDTQYF
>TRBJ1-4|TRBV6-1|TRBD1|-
TGTGCCAGCAGTGATTACGCTAAGGGGGCCTGGGGGGAAAAACTGTTTTTT
CASSDYAKGAWGEKLFF
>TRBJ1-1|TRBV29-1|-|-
TGCAGCGTTGAAAGCGGGGCCGGGATCAACACTGAAGCTTTCTTT
CSVESGAGINTEAFF
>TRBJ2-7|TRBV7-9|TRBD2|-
TGTGCCAGCACCGGGACTAACTACGAGCAGTACTTC
CASTGTNYEQYF
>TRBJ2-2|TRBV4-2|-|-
TGTGCCAGCAGCCTGGAGGCCGGGGAGCTGTTTTTT
CASSLEAGELFF
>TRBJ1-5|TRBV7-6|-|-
TGTGCCAGCAGCTTCCAGGGCAATCAGCCCCAGCATTTT
CASSFQGNQPQHF
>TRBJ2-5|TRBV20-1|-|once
TGCAGTGCTCTACCGGGTGAGACCCAGTACTTC
CSALPGETQYF
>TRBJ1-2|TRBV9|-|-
TGTGCCAGCAGCCCGTTAAGGGGGAGCGCTAACTATGGCTACACCTTC
CASSPLRGSANYGYTF
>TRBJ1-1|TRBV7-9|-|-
TGTGCCAGCAGCTTAGACTCGAACACTGAAGCTTTCTTT
CASSLDSNTEAFF
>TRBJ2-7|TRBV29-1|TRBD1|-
TGCAGCGTTGAAGGGGACAGGGGAAGCTCCTACGAGCAGTACTTC
CSVEGDRGSSYEQYF
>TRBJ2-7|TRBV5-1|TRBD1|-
TGCGCCAGCAGCTTGAGGCAGGGGGCCTACGAGCAGTACTTC
CASSLRQGAYEQYF
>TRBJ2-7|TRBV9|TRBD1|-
TGTGCCAGCAACTTCGGACAGGCGTTGGCCTCCTACGAGCAGTACTTC
CASNFGQALASYEQYF
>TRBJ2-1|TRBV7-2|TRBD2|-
TGTGCCAGCAGCCTAGCGGGAGTGGCCTACAATGAGCAGTTCTTC
CASSLAGVAYNEQFF
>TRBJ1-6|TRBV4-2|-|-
TGTGCCAGCAGCCAAGGCAGGGGAAATTCACCCCTCCACTTT
CASSQGRGNSPLHF
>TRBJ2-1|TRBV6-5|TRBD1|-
TGTGCCAGCAGTTGGGGACAGGGGCAGTTCTTC
CASSWGQGQFF
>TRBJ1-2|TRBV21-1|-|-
TGTGCCAGCCGTACAGACTATGGCTACACCTTC
CASRTDYGYTF
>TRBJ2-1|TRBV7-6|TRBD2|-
TGTGCCAGCAGCTTAGCGGGACTAGAGCGTCGTGAGCAGTTCTTC
CASSLAGLERREQFF
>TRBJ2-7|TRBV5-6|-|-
TGTGCCAGCACCTCCTTGGAGACTGCGTCCTACGAGCAGTACTTC
CASTSLETASYEQYF
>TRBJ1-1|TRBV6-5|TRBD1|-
TGTGCCAGCAGTCGCGGGACAGGGAACACTGAAGCTTTCTTT
CASSRGTGNTEAFF
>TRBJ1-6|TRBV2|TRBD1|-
TGTGCCAGCAGGGGACGAGACAGGGGGGAGGCCTATAATTCACCCCTCCACTTT
CASRGRDRGEAYNSPLHF
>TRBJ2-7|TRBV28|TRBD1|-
TGTGCCAGCATCTTAGGGGGACAGGGGGGTTACGAGCAGTACTTC
CASILGGQGGYEQYF